The 17 T cell receptor beta chains below were found in one sample sequenced in a study of blood T cells in healthy people across ages. The second PCR ran about 6 to 11 cycles with a sample-barcoded 5' primer and J-beta primers. TCRdb analysed the 5' RACE reads with MiXCR anew, one entry per CDR3 protein. This sample has about 1.4 million distinct CDR3 sequences, with approximately 63% found just once. What was sequenced was blood. The receptors derive from a man aged 18 to 30 in good health.

This rearrangement joins TRBV5-1 to TRBJ2-1; 11 nucleotides match TRBD2. Germline values: CDR1 SGHRS, CDR2 YFSETQ. The CDR3 has 16 residues. V shed 3 bases, J shed 2 bases, and the junction held 4 bases outside the gene matches. The CDR3 loop is CASSSTTSGAYNEQFF. The CDR3 DNA follows: TGCGCCAGCAGCTCCACGACTAGCGGGGCCTACAATGAGCAGTTCTTC.

In this sample, this clonotype turned up a few times. The chain has TRBV14 and TRBJ2-3; TRBD2 might be the D (6 bases). This CDR3 spans 16 amino acids. The ends were cut back, 0 bases at V and 0 bases at J, with 10 bases in the middle. CDR1 is SGHDN, CDR2 FVKESK, per germline. CDR3 in amino acids: CASSQDGGASTDTQYF. CDR3 nucleotides: TGTGCCAGCAGCCAAGATGGCGGGGCAAGCACAGATACGCAGTATTTT. The entire variable domain, with the rest obtained from reference TRBV14 and TRBJ2-3, is as follows: EAGVTQFPSHSVIEKGQTVTLRCDPISGHDNLYWYRRVMGKEIKFLLHFVKESKQDESGMPNNRFLAERTGGTYSTLKVQPAELEDSGVYFCASSQDGGASTDTQYFGPGTRLTVL.

This clonotype was seen a handful of times. The chain recombines TRBV12-3 or TRBV12-4 with TRBJ1-6; D unresolved. This CDR3 is 16 amino acids long. Between the trimmed V and J ends, which lost 8 bases and 0 bases, there was a span of 14 bases. The CDR3 region has the DNA TGTGCCAGCGTCGGCCCCCTGGGCTCCTATAATTCACCCCTCCACTTT. Translation: CASVGPLGSYNSPLHF.

The rearrangement joins TRBV25-1 to TRBJ2-1, with 7 bases fitting TRBD2. Germline lookup yields CDR1 MGHDK and CDR2 SYGVNS. The CDR3 totals 15 residues. Trimming removed 3 bases from V and 9 bases from J; junction bases left unmatched: 11. CDR3: CASSEGTMASSEQFF. Here the CDR3 DNA reads TGTGCCAGCAGTGAGGGGACTATGGCTTCTAGTGAGCAGTTCTTC.

This clonotype was counted between two and nine times. This CDR3 is CASPDRVYEQYF. The CDR3 region has the DNA TGTGCCAGCCCCGACAGGGTCTACGAGCAGTACTTC. This rearrangement joins TRBV6-6 to TRBJ2-7, with TRBD1 matching 7 bases. This CDR3 spans 12 amino acids. The junction had 4 bases not matched to a gene; V was cut back by 8 bases and J by 3 bases. The germline CDR1 and CDR2 sequences are MNHNY and SVGAGI (reference sequence).

This clonotype has just a few counts. The CDR3 DNA reads as TGTGCCACCACCAGCGGACGAGCGGACCTGGAGCAGTACTTC. This codes for CATTSGRADLEQYF. The V and J genes are TRBV11-2 and TRBJ2-7; maybe TRBD2 (5 bases). Germline loops: CDR1 SGHAT, CDR2 FQNNGV. The CDR3 is made up of 14 amino acids. V was cut by 10 bases and J by 7 bases, with 23 bases left in between.

The chain carries TRBV20-1 and TRBJ2-5, with TRBD2 matching over 11 bases. V lost 5 bases and J lost 4; bases outside the gene matches: 9. The CDR3 consists of 15 residues. Germline V gene lookup returns CDR1 DFQATT and CDR2 SNEGSKA (reference sequence). The CDR3 loop is CSARSGRAGLETQYF. Written as DNA, the CDR3 is TGCAGTGCTCGTAGCGGGAGGGCAGGGCTAGAGACCCAGTACTTC.

The sample holds a few counts of this clonotype. The J gene is TRBJ2-3, the V gene TRBV6-1; TRBD2 might be the D (5 bases). V was cut by 0 bases and J by 0 bases, with 10 bases left in between. Germline CDR1 and CDR2: MNHNS and SASEGT. The CDR3 covers 16 residues. CDR3 residues: CASSEALGGSTDTQYF. The DNA of the CDR3 is TGTGCCAGCAGTGAAGCCCTCGGAGGAAGCACAGATACGCAGTATTTT.

The sample holds a few counts of this clonotype. The chain recombines TRBV18 with TRBJ2-1; D gene uncertain. V was clipped by 3 bases and J by 5 bases, with 8 bases between them. Germline V gives CDR1 KGHSH, CDR2 LQKENI. This CDR3 is 13 amino acids long. The CDR3 bases are TGTGCCAGCTCACCTTCAACTGACAATGAGCAGTTCTTC. This encodes CASSPSTDNEQFF.

As for this clonotype: A much bigger clone sits one base away, suggesting this may be a read error. The gene calls are TRBV27 and TRBJ2-1, with TRBD2 identical over 12 bases. CDR1 is MNHEY, CDR2 SMNVEV, per germline (reference sequence). CDR3 size: 17 residues. The CDR3 nucleotides read TGTGCCAGCGGTTTATACGCCCGGCTAGCGGGAGGGAAAGAGCAGTTCTTC. Translated, it gives CASGLYARLAGGKEQFF.

The CDR3 DNA is TGCAGTGCTATGGTTGGGGGGCGGGACTATGGCTACACCTTC. This sequence encodes CSAMVGGRDYGYTF. The chain uses TRBV20-1 and TRBJ1-2, with D possibly matching TRBD1 (6 bases). The germline V and J ends were trimmed by 4 bases and 3 bases, with 15 bases remaining between them. Germline CDR1 and CDR2: DFQATT and SNEGSKA (reference sequence). The CDR3 runs 14 residues.

The chain employs TRBV5-1 and TRBJ1-5, with TRBD1 matching over 7 bases. V was pared by 4 bases and J by 5 bases, with 6 bases of the junction left unmatched. Germline V gives CDR1 SGHRS, CDR2 YFSETQ. The CDR3 extends over 14 amino acids. In DNA, the CDR3 is TGCGCCAGCAGCCCGGGGACAGACTATCAGCCCCAGCATTTT. Translation: CASSPGTDYQPQHF.

In its sample, this clonotype was seen once. This chain connects TRBV20-1 to TRBJ2-3; 8 positions match TRBD2. V trimming: 1 base; J trimming: 2 bases; junction bases outside the gene matches: 8. The CDR3 has 16 amino acids. Germline lookup yields CDR1 DFQATT and CDR2 SNEGSKA (reference sequence). CDR3 coding DNA: TGCAGTGCTAGAGTTAGCTTAGCGGGGCTCACAGATACGCAGTATTTT. Its protein product is CSARVSLAGLTDTQYF.

The chain has TRBV6-5 and TRBJ2-3; 8 positions agree with TRBD2. The germline CDR1 and CDR2 sequences are MNHEY and SVGAGI. This CDR3 region has 16 residues. Unmatched junction bases numbered 7, after V lost 5 bases and J lost 0 bases. The CDR3 DNA follows: TGTGCCAGCAGTCCTCTTAGCGGGGCTAGCACAGATACGCAGTATTTT. This translates into CASSPLSGASTDTQYF.

The chain couples TRBV7-9 to TRBJ2-1; 9 bases are a match to TRBD2. With V trimmed by 5 bases and J by 9 bases, 11 bases remained unmatched. CDR3 length: 15 residues. Germline V gene sequence: CDR1 SEHNR, CDR2 FQNEAQ (reference sequence). This chain's CDR3 is CASSGTLAGGFEQFF. DNA for the CDR3: TGTGCCAGCAGCGGTACTTTGGCGGGGGGGTTTGAGCAGTTCTTC.

The V and J genes are TRBV2 and TRBJ2-3; TRBD1 might be the D (6 bases). There are 14 residues in the CDR3. Trimming removed 8 bases at V and 2 bases at J, with 14 bases between. Germline V gene sequence: CDR1 SNHLY, CDR2 FYNNEI. CDR3 sequence: CASGYRVDTDTQYF. CDR3 nucleotides: TGTGCCAGCGGGTACAGGGTTGACACAGATACGCAGTATTTT.

V is TRBV7-6 and J is TRBJ2-5; 7 bases are shared with TRBD2. Matching the DNA end better, TRBJ2-7 makes the J call doubtful. The CDR3 sequence is 14 residues long. Germline CDR1 and CDR2: SGHVS and FNYEAQ. The CDR3 sequence: CASSPASGKYEQYF. The CDR3 DNA sequence: TGTGCCAGCAGCCCAGCCAGCGGGAAATACGAGCAGTACTTC.